The entry below gives a single TCR beta chain sequence along with its context. Its antigen is as yet unknown. This CDR3 contains 12 residues. Germline CDR1 MDHEN, CDR2 SYDVKM. Trimming cost V 6 bases and J 4 bases; bases outside gene matches: 3. Premalignant or tumor cells were enriched by macro-dissection after pathologic assessment. This sample stems from a study of immune evolution from preneoplasia to lung adenocarcinoma. Libraries were prepared by immunoSEQ multiplex PCR; TCRdb keeps only in-frame clonotypes and omits some of them. The sample yields 7,400 or so clones, roughly 83% seen once. Points from the study as a whole: Compared with EGFR-mutant or double wild-type lesions, KRAS-mutant nodules were more clonal. Normal lung had highest clonality; later lesions appeared denser, more diverse. Top clone frequencies peaked in normal lung, apparently declining through invasive adenocarcinoma.

This TCR came from a person aged 70 to 85 with lung adenocarcinoma. The sequenced sample was FFPE minimally invasive lung adenocarcinoma tissue. The chain carries TRBV28 and TRBJ2-7, with 7 bases that match TRBD1. The DNA of the CDR3 is TGTGCCAGCAGCCAGGGGGAATACGAGCAGTACTTC. Translated: CASSQGEYEQYF.